These T cell receptor beta chains were read from a single sample in a study of cytomegalovirus exposure and HLA in healthy donors. Profiled with immunoSEQ multiplex PCR; TCRdb holds only in-frame clones, not every one. Of roughly 120,000 clones detected, roughly 69% appear once; the ten largest clones hold 8.5% to 9.5%. The sequencing sample was made of PBMCs. Receptors were obtained from a woman between 40 and 55 years old in good health and CMV-seropositive. CDR3s include the opening cysteine and the closing phenylalanine or tryptophan. A D gene is named only where the DNA matches it firmly. Clone size appears in some rows only: once, few, many, or a class for an expanded clone.

D gene,V gene,CDR3 length,J gene,clone size,CDR3 protein,CDR3 DNA
TRBD1,TRBV19,14,TRBJ2-5,-,CASSRDSQQETQYF,TGTGCCAGTAGCAGGGACAGCCAGCAAGAGACCCAGTACTTC
TRBD1,TRBV7-2,14,TRBJ1-2,-,CASIMDRESYGYTF,TGTGCCAGCATCATGGACAGGGAGAGCTATGGCTACACCTTC
TRBD1,TRBV19,15,TRBJ1-2,-,CASTTGGLSNYGYTF,TGTGCCAGTACTACAGGGGGCTTGTCTAACTATGGCTACACCTTC
-,TRBV28,13,TRBJ1-2,-,CAARPGEIYGYTF,TGTGCCGCAAGGCCAGGGGAAATCTATGGCTACACCTTC
TRBD1,TRBV6-5,13,TRBJ1-1,-,CTSRAPGQGEAFF,TGTACCAGCAGAGCCCCCGGACAGGGCGAAGCTTTCTTT
TRBD2,TRBV5-1,16,TRBJ2-2,-,CASSFGTSGDTGELFF,TGCGCCAGCAGCTTCGGGACTAGCGGGGACACCGGGGAGCTGTTTTTT
-,TRBV6-5,14,TRBJ2-7,-,CASSYSSPTTKQYF,TGTGCCAGCAGTTACTCGTCCCCGACTACGAAGCAGTACTTC
-,TRBV4-1,16,TRBJ2-1,once,CASSLHSVIVIDEQFF,TGCGCCAGCAGCCTACATAGCGTCATAGTAATCGATGAGCAGTTCTTC
-,TRBV6-6,11,TRBJ2-7,-,CASSYWPEQYF,TGTGCCAGCAGTTATTGGCCCGAGCAGTACTTC
-,TRBV28,15,TRBJ2-7,-,CASSFGSQEGYEQYF,TGTGCCAGCAGTTTCGGGTCACAGGAGGGGTACGAGCAGTACTTC
TRBD2,TRBV10-3,18,TRBJ2-1,-,CAISEPGLAGGAYNEQFF,TGTGCCATCAGTGAGCCGGGACTAGCGGGAGGCGCCTACAATGAGCAGTTCTTC
-,TRBV6-4,13,TRBJ2-7,-,CASSPGSGRVQYF,TGTGCCAGCAGCCCGGGGAGCGGTAGGGTGCAGTACTTC
-,TRBV18,16,TRBJ2-5,-,CASSQRQATYQETQYF,TGTGCCAGCTCACAGAGACAGGCTACGTACCAAGAGACCCAGTACTTC
TRBD2,TRBV27,17,TRBJ2-3,-,CASSLQRLAGRTDTQYF,TGTGCCAGCAGTCTCCAACGACTAGCGGGGCGCACAGATACGCAGTATTTT
-,TRBV7-8,8,TRBJ2-7,once,CARYEQYF,TGTGCCCGGTACGAGCAGTACTTC
TRBD2,TRBV9,18,TRBJ2-7,once,CASSVVPGTSGSGYEQYF,TGTGCCAGCAGCGTAGTCCCCGGGACTAGCGGGAGCGGGTACGAGCAGTACTTC
TRBD1,TRBV7-9,14,TRBJ2-5,-,CASSPIPQGVVQYF,TGTGCCAGCAGCCCGATACCACAGGGGGTTGTGCAGTACTTC
TRBD1,TRBV4-2,15,TRBJ1-5,-,CASSPMRGLGQPQHF,TGTGCCAGCAGCCCTATGAGGGGGCTAGGCCAGCCCCAGCATTTT
TRBD2,TRBV7-2,16,TRBJ2-7,-,CASSLDISGASYEQYF,TGTGCCAGCAGCTTAGATATTAGCGGGGCCTCTTACGAGCAGTACTTC
TRBD2,TRBV7-9,14,TRBJ2-7,-,CASSRGGYSYEQYF,TGTGCCAGCAGCCGGGGAGGGTACTCCTACGAGCAGTACTTC
TRBD1,TRBV5-6,17,TRBJ1-1,-,CASSLLGDRGPQTEAFF,TGTGCCAGCAGCCTACTAGGGGACAGGGGACCCCAGACTGAAGCTTTCTTT
TRBD2,TRBV6-5,13,TRBJ2-5,-,CASSWEGQETQYF,TGTGCCAGCAGTTGGGAGGGACAAGAGACCCAGTACTTC